This TCR beta chain emerged from a study of blood T cells in healthy people across ages. With a J-beta primer mix and a sample-barcoded 5' primer, a second PCR ran about 7 to 11 cycles. TCRdb reprocessed the 5' RACE reads with MiXCR, giving one entry per CDR3 protein. The sample has about 800,000 distinct CDR3 sequences, around 25% seen once. Concerning this clonotype itself: Its ends do not fully match the called genes, so a read error is possible.

The CDR3 runs 13 residues. Germline V gives CDR1 SNHLY, CDR2 FYNNEI. This sample was shared with a second study, whose subject was T cells of mothers and their children.

The sequence came from a boy aged 10-17 years in good health. Specimen: blood. The rearrangement links TRBV2 to TRBJ1-1; D unclear. The CDR3 sequence: CASKKESNTEAVF. The CDR3 DNA reads as TGTGCCAGCAAAAAGGAATCGAACACTGAAGCTGTCTTT. The complete variable domain, with remaining parts taken from reference TRBV2 and TRBJ1-1, reads EPEVTQTPSHQVTQMGQEVILRCVPISNHLYFYWYRQILGQKVEFLVSFYNNEISEKSEIFDDQFSVERPDGSNFTLKIRSTKLEDSAMYFCASKKESNTEAVFGQGTRLTVV.